These 16 T cell receptor beta chains were all obtained from the same sample, sequenced in a study of response to subunit inactivated influenza vaccine. MiXCR was run by TCRdb on the RT-PCR reads, yielding one entry per CDR3 protein. Of more than 550,000 distinct CDR3 sequences in the sample, around 11% were seen once. The sample here was PBMCs from blood, taken on the day of vaccination. Receptors originate from a man aged 50 to 60 who received an inactivated influenza vaccine.

This clonotype was recorded at least ten times. The genes are TRBV7-2 and TRBJ2-7; 11 positions agree with TRBD1. Trimming took 5 bases from V and 3 from J; bases not matched to a gene: 9. CDR1 and CDR2 from the germline V gene are SGHTA and FQGNSA. The CDR3 has 16 residues. The CDR3: CASSDTRTGGGYEQYF. The DNA for the CDR3 is TGTGCCAGCAGCGACACGCGGACAGGGGGCGGCTACGAGCAGTACTTC.

This sequence joins TRBV15 and TRBJ1-2; TRBD1 matches 7 bases. Germline values: CDR1 LNHNV, CDR2 YYDKDF (reference sequence). This CDR3 is built from 12 residues. Germline trimming cut 6 bases from V and 4 bases from J; bases unmatched to any gene: 2. The CDR3 is CATSQGGYGYTF. The DNA of the CDR3 is TGTGCCACCAGTCAGGGGGGCTATGGCTACACCTTC.

This clonotype showed up just a few times. The chain joins TRBV12-3 or TRBV12-4 to TRBJ2-5; D is tentatively TRBD1 or TRBD2 (6 bases each). Trimming cost V 0 bases and J 5 bases, with 13 bases left between them. The CDR3 consists of 15 residues. The CDR3 nucleotides read TGTGCCAGCAGTTTAGCCCAGGGGAGGCAGGAGACCCAGTACTTC. Its protein product is CASSLAQGRQETQYF.

This clonotype was seen only a few times. The chain has TRBV20-1 and TRBJ2-5; D ambiguous. Trimming left V 5 bases short and J 3 bases short, with 4 bases between. The CDR3 extends over 10 amino acids. Per the germline V gene, CDR1 is DFQATT and CDR2 is SNEGSKA (reference sequence). This chain's CDR3 is CSAYKETQYF. The DNA of the CDR3 is TGCAGTGCTTACAAAGAGACCCAGTACTTC.

This clonotype has a count of ten or more. V gene TRBV7-9 combines with J gene TRBJ2-1; D is ambiguous. Germline V gene sequence: CDR1 SEHNR, CDR2 FQNEAQ (reference sequence). This CDR3 is built from 11 residues. Trimming pared 2 bases from V and 5 bases from J, leaving 1 base between. CDR3 region: CASSLNNEQFF. CDR3 nucleotide sequence: TGTGCCAGCAGCTTAAACAATGAGCAGTTCTTC.

There are a few counts of this clonotype. The chain combines TRBV24-1 with TRBJ1-1; 8 bases agree with TRBD1. Unmatched junction bases numbered 7, after V lost 9 bases and J lost 5 bases. From germline, CDR1 is KGHDR and CDR2 SFDVKD. This CDR3 comprises 13 residues. CDR3 DNA: TGTGCCACCCGCGGACAGGGAGAAACTGAAGCTTTCTTT. Protein product: CATRGQGETEAFF.

This clonotype has only a few counts. V is TRBV20-1 and J is TRBJ2-3; D unresolved. The CDR3 runs to 12 residues. Germline CDR1 and CDR2: DFQATT and SNEGSKA (reference sequence). Trimming removed 6 bases at V and 4 bases at J, with 11 bases between. The CDR3 sequence is CSASYQADTQYF. CDR3 DNA sequence: TGCAGTGCCAGCTATCAGGCAGATACGCAGTATTTT.

The chain has TRBV7-2 and TRBJ2-2; 11 nucleotides line up with TRBD1. CDR1 SGHTA and CDR2 FQGNSA come from the germline V gene. The junction had 7 bases not matched to a gene; V was cut back by 5 bases and J by 5 bases. CDR3 length: 16 residues. The chain's CDR3 is CASSQRTGGETGELFF. Written as DNA, the CDR3 is TGTGCCAGCAGCCAAAGGACAGGGGGCGAGACCGGGGAGCTGTTTTTT.

This chain uses TRBV9 with TRBJ2-1, with TRBD2 matching 8 bases. The V segment lost 3 bases and the J segment 7 bases; nucleotides outside the gene matches: 9. There are 15 residues in the CDR3. Per germline, CDR1 SGDLS and CDR2 YYNGEE. CDR3 in amino acids: CASSARGGADNEQFF. The CDR3 region has the DNA TGTGCCAGCAGCGCTCGGGGGGGCGCGGATAATGAGCAGTTCTTC.

Only a few counts were recorded for this clonotype. The CDR3 nucleotides read TGTGCCAGCAGCTTAGATCTGGGGGAGACCCAGTACTTC. Translated, it gives CASSLDLGETQYF. The V and J genes are TRBV11-2 and TRBJ2-5; unclear D gene. V lost 0 bases to trimming and J lost 5 bases, with 7 bases between them. The germline V gene has CDR1 SGHAT and CDR2 FQNNGV. The CDR3 sequence is 13 residues long.

As to this clonotype: A much larger clone lies one base from this, so it may be a read error. The chain links TRBV9 to TRBJ2-3, with D unresolved. Germline V gene lookup returns CDR1 SGDLS and CDR2 YYNGEE. CDR3 length equals 15 residues. V was trimmed by 0 bases and J by 8 bases, leaving 16 bases between them. CDR3 residues: CASSVDERSLGTQYF. The CDR3 coding sequence is TGTGCCAGCAGCGTAGATGAGAGGTCCCTCGGTACGCAGTATTTT.

In regard to this clonotype: A much larger clone sits a single nucleotide away, making a read error possible. Lacking the conserved final phenylalanine or tryptophan, this CDR3 likely reflects a read error. The chain uses TRBV3-1 and TRBJ2-2; tentative D call: TRBD2 (6 bases). This CDR3 has 16 residues. V was clipped by 1 base and J by 0 bases, with 9 bases between them. Germline V lookup: CDR1 LGHDT, CDR2 YNNKEL (reference sequence). Here the CDR3 reads CASSQGGVANTGELFL. The CDR3 nucleotides read TGTGCCAGCAGCCAAGGGGGGGTAGCGAACACCGGGGAGCTGTTTTTA.

This clonotype was seen a few times. J is TRBJ2-3 and V is TRBV20-1; 8 bases line up with TRBD2. V trimming: 5 bases; J trimming: 6 bases; junction bases outside the gene matches: 10. Germline CDR1 is DFQATT and CDR2 is SNEGSKA (reference sequence). The CDR3 runs 14 residues. For the CDR3, the DNA is TGCAGTGCTGCGGAGGGTTCTAGCGGGGATACGCAGTATTTT. Residues: CSAAEGSSGDTQYF.

This clonotype appeared a few times. The chain links TRBV2 to TRBJ1-1; D not resolved. Germline assignment: CDR1 SNHLY and CDR2 FYNNEI. Between the trimmed V and J ends, which lost 7 bases and 7 bases, there was a span of 19 bases. The CDR3 extends over 14 amino acids. The DNA for the CDR3 is TGTGCCAGCAACACCCTCGGGAGCGGACGTGAAGCTTTCTTT. This gives the protein CASNTLGSGREAFF.

The chain links TRBV7-2 to TRBJ2-1, with 14 bases lining up with TRBD2. J gave up 8 bases and V 4 bases, and 4 bases lay outside the gene matches. This CDR3 is built from 15 residues. Germline CDR1 reads SGHTA; CDR2 reads FQGNSA. The CDR3 here is CASSSGLAGAHEQFF. CDR3 DNA sequence: TGTGCCAGCAGCTCGGGACTAGCGGGGGCCCATGAGCAGTTCTTC.

The chain couples TRBV20-1 to TRBJ2-7; the match to TRBD2 covers 8 bases. After removal of 0 bases from V and 5 bases from J, the junction contained 9 bases not matched to a gene. The germline V gene has CDR1 DFQATT and CDR2 SNEGSKA (reference sequence). CDR3 size: 15 residues. CDR3 region: CSARDPSGSPDEQYF. In DNA form, the CDR3 reads TGCAGTGCTAGAGATCCGAGCGGGAGCCCCGACGAGCAGTACTTC.